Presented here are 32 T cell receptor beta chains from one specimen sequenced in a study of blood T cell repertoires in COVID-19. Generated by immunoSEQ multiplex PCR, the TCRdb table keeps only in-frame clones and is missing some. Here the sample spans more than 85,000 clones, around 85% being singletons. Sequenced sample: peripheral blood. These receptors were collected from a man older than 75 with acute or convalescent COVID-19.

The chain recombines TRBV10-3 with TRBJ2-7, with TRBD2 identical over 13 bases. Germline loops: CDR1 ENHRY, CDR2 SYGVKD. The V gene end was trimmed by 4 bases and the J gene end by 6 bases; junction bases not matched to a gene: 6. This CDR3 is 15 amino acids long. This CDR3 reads CAISGPGLAGTEQYF. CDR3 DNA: TGTGCCATCAGTGGCCCGGGACTAGCGGGAACCGAGCAGTACTTC.

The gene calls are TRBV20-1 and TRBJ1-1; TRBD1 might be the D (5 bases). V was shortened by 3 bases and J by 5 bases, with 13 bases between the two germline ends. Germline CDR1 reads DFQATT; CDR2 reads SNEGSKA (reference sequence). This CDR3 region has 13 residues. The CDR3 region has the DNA TGCAGTGCTAGTTACGCAGGGAGGACTGAAGCTTTCTTT. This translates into CSASYAGRTEAFF.

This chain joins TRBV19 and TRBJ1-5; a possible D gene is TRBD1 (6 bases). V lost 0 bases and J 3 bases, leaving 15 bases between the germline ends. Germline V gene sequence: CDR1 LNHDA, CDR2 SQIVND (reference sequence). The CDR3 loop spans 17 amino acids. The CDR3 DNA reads TGTGCCAGTAGTATAGAGGCAGGGGCCCCAAACAATCAGCCCCAGCATTTT. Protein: CASSIEAGAPNNQPQHF.

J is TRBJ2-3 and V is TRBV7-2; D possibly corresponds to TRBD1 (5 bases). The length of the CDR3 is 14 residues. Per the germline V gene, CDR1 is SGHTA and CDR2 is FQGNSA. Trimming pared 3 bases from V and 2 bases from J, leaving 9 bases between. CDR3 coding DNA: TGTGCCAGCAGCTTGCAGGGTTTCACAGATACGCAGTATTTT. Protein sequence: CASSLQGFTDTQYF.

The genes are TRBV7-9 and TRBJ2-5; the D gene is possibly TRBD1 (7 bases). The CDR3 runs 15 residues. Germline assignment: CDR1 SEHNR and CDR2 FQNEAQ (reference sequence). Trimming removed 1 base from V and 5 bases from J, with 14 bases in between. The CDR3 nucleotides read TGTGCCAGCAGCTTAGTGCAGGGGGGTCGGGAGACCCAGTACTTC. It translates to CASSLVQGGRETQYF.

The CDR3, as DNA: TGTGCCAGTCTTCACGACAGGGGAGGTACTGAAGCTTTCTTT. It yields the protein CASLHDRGGTEAFF. This chain connects TRBV19 to TRBJ1-1, with 8 bases fitting TRBD1. The CDR3 length is 14 residues. J lost 5 bases, V lost 8 bases, and 10 bases had no gene match. Germline V CDR1 and CDR2: LNHDA, SQIVND (reference sequence).

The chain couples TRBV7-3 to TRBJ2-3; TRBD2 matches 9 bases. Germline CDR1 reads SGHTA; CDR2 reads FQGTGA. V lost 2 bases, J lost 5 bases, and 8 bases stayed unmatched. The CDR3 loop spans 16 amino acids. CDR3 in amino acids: CASSLEAGGPGDTQYF. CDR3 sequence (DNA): TGTGCCAGCAGCTTAGAGGCGGGAGGGCCGGGAGATACGCAGTATTTT.

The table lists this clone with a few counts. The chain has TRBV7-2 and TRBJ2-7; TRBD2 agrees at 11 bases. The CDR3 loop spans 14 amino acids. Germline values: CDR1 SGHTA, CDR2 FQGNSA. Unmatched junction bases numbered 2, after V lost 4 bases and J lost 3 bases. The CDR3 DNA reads TGTGCCAGCAGCTACCTAGCGGGAGGCTACGAGCAGTACTTC. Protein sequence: CASSYLAGGYEQYF.

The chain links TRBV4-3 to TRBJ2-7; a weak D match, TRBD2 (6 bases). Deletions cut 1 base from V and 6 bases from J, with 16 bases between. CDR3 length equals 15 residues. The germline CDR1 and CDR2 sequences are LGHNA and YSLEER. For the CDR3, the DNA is TGCGCCAGCAGCCAAGCCCCAATATCGGGAGCCGAGCAGTACTTC. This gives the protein CASSQAPISGAEQYF.

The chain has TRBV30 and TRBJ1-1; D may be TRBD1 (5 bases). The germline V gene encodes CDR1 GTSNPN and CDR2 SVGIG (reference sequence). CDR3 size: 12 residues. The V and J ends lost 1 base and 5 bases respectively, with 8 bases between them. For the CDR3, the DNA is TGTGCCTGGAGTGACAGGAATACTGAAGCTTTCTTT. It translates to CAWSDRNTEAFF.

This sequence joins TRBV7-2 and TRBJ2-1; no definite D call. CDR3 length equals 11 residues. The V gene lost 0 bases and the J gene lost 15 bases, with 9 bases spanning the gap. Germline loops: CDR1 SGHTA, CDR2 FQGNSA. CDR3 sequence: CASSLASTPFF. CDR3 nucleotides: TGTGCCAGCAGCTTAGCGTCGACTCCGTTCTTC. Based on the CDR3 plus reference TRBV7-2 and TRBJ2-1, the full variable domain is GAGVSQSPSNKVTEKGKDVELRCDPISGHTALYWYRQSLGQGLEFLIYFQGNSAPDKSGLPSDRFSAERTGGSVSTLTIQRTQQEDSAVYLCASSLASTPFFGPGTRLTVL.

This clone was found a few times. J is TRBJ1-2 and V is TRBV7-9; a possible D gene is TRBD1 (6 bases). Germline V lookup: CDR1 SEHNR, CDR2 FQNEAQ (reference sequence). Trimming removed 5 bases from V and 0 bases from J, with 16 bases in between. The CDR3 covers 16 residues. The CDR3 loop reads CASSPPGTLANYGYTF. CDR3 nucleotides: TGTGCCAGCAGCCCCCCCGGGACACTAGCTAACTATGGCTACACCTTC.

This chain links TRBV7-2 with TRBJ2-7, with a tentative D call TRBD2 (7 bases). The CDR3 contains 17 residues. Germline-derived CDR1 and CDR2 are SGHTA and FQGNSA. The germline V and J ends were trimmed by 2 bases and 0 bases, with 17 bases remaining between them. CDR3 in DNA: TGTGCCAGCAGCTTAAACTGGCGGGGGCCAAGCTCCTACGAGCAGTACTTC. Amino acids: CASSLNWRGPSSYEQYF.

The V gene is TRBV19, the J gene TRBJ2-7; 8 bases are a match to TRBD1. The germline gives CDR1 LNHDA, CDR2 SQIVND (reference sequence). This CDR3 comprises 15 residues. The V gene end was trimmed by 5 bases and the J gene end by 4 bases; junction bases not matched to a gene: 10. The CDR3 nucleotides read TGTGCCAGTAGTCCTCTCCGGGACAGGAGTTACGAGCAGTACTTC. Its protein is CASSPLRDRSYEQYF.

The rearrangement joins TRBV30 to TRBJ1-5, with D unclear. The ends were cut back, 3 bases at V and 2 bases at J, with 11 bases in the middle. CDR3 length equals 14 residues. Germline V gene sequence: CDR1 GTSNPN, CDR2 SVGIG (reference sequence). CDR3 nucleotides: TGTGCCTGGAGGCCGGGGTTGGGCAATCAGCCCCAGCATTTT. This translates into CAWRPGLGNQPQHF.

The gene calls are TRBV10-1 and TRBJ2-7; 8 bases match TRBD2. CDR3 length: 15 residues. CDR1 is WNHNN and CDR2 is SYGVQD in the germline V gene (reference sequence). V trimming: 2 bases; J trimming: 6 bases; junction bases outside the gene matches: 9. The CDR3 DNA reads TGCGCCAGCAGTGAGGGGTCAGCGGGAGAGGGCGAGCAGTACTTC. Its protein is CASSEGSAGEGEQYF.

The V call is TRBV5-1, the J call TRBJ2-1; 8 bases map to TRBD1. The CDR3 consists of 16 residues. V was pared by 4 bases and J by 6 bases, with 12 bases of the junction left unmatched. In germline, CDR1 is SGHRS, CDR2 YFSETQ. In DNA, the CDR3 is TGCGCCAGCAGCCCCGGGACAGGCCGTATGTTCAATGAGCAGTTCTTC. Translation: CASSPGTGRMFNEQFF.

CDR3 amino acids: CASSTCLGDVSGNTIYF. In DNA, the CDR3 is TGTGCCAGCAGCACCTGCCTAGGGGATGTCTCTGGAAACACCATATATTTT. The V and J genes are TRBV21-1 and TRBJ1-3; the table gives TRBD1 as D, unverified against the DNA. TRBV21-1 is an annotated pseudogene. The CDR3 runs 17 residues.

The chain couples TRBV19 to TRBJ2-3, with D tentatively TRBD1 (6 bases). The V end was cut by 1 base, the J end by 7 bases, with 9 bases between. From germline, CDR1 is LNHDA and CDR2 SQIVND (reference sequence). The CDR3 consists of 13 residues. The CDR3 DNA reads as TGTGCCAGTAGTATAGCGACAGGAAATACGCAGTATTTT. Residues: CASSIATGNTQYF. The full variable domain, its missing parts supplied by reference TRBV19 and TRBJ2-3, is DGGITQSPKYLFRKEGQNVTLSCEQNLNHDAMYWYRQDPGQGLRLIYYSQIVNDFQKGDIAEGYSVSREKKESFPLTVTSAQKNPTAFYLCASSIATGNTQYFGPGTRLTVL.

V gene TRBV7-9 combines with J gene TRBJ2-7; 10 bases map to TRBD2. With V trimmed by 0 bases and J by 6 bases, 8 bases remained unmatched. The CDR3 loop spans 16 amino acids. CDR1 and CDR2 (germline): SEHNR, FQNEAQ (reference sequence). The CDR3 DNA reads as TGTGCCAGCAGCTTAGCGACACTAGCGGGGCAATTCGAGCAGTACTTC. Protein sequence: CASSLATLAGQFEQYF.

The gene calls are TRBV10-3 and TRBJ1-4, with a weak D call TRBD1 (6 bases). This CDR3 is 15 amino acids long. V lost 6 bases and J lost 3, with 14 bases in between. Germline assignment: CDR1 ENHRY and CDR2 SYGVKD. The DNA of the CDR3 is TGTGCCATCAGGTTCCAACAGGGAGCTAATGAAAAACTGTTTTTT. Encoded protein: CAIRFQQGANEKLFF.

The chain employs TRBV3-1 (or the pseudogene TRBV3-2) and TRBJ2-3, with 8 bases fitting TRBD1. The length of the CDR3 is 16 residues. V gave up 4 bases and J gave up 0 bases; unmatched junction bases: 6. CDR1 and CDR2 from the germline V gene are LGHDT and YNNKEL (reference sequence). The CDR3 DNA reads TGTGCCAGCAGCCGTCGGGACAGGCCGAGCACAGATACGCAGTATTTT. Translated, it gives CASSRRDRPSTDTQYF.

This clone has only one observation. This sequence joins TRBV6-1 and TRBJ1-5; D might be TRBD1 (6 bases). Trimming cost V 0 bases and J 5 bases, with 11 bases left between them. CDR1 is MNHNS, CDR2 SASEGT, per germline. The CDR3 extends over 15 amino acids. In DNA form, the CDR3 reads TGTGCCAGCAGTGAAGCAGGGGGTTTTCATCAGCCCCAGCATTTT. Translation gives CASSEAGGFHQPQHF.

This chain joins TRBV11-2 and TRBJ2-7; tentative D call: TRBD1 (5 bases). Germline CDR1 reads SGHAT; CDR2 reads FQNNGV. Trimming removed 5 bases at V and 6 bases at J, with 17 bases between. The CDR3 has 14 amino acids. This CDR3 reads CASSQLGVHSEQYF. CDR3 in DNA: TGTGCCAGCAGCCAGTTAGGGGTCCACAGCGAGCAGTACTTC.

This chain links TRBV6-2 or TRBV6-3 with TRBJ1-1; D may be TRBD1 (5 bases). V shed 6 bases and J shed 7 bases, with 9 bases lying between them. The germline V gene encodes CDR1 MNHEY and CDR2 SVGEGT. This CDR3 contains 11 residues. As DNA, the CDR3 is TGTGCCAGCAGCCGCGACAGTGAAGCTTTCTTT. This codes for CASSRDSEAFF.

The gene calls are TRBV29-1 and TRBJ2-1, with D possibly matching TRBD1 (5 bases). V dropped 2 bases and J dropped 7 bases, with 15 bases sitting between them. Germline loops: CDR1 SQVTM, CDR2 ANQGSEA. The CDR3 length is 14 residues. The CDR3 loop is CSVEPRVEVNEQFF. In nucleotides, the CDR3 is TGCAGCGTTGAACCCAGGGTAGAGGTTAATGAGCAGTTCTTC.

The CDR3 loop is CASSEIRRHLLSYNEQFF. The CDR3 DNA is TGTGCCAGCAGTGAAATTCGTCGACACCTTCTCTCCTACAATGAGCAGTTCTTC. This chain links TRBV25-1 with TRBJ2-1; no clear D. CDR1 and CDR2 (germline): MGHDK, SYGVNS. The V and J ends lost 2 bases and 0 bases respectively, with 17 bases between them. The CDR3 has 18 amino acids. Full variable domain (rest looked up from reference TRBV25-1 and TRBJ2-1): EADIYQTPRYLVIGTGKKITLECSQTMGHDKMYWYQQDPGMELHLIHYSYGVNSTEKGDLSSESTVSRIRTEHFPLTLESARPSHTSQYLCASSEIRRHLLSYNEQFFGPGTRLTVL.

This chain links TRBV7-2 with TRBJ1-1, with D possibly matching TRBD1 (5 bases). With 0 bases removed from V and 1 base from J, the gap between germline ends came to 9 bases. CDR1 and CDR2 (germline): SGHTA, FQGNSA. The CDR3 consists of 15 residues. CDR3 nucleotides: TGTGCCAGCAGCTTAGCGGGAGGGACGAACACTGAAGCTTTCTTT. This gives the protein CASSLAGGTNTEAFF.

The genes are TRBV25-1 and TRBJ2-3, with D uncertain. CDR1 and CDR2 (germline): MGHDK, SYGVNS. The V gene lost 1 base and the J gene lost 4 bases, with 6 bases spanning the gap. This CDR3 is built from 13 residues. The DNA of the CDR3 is TGTGCCAGCAGTGAATTTGACTCAGATACGCAGTATTTT. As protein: CASSEFDSDTQYF. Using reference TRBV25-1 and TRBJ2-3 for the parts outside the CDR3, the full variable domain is EADIYQTPRYLVIGTGKKITLECSQTMGHDKMYWYQQDPGMELHLIHYSYGVNSTEKGDLSSESTVSRIRTEHFPLTLESARPSHTSQYLCASSEFDSDTQYFGPGTRLTVL.

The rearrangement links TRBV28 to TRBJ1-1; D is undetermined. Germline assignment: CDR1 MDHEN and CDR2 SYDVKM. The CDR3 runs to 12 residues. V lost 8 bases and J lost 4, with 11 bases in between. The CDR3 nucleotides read TGTGCCAGCTCAGTCTTTGGCACTGAAGCTTTCTTT. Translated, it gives CASSVFGTEAFF. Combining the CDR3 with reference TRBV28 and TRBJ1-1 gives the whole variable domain DVKVTQSSRYLVKRTGEKVFLECVQDMDHENMFWYRQDPGLGLRLIYFSYDVKMKEKGDIPEGYSVSREKKERFSLILESASTNQTSMYLCASSVFGTEAFFGQGTRLTVV.

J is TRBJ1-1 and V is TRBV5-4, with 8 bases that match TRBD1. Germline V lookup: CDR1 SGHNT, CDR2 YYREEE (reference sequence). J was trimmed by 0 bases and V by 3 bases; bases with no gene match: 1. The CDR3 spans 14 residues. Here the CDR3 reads CASSSGGVNTEAFF. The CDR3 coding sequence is TGTGCCAGCAGCTCAGGGGGCGTGAACACTGAAGCTTTCTTT.

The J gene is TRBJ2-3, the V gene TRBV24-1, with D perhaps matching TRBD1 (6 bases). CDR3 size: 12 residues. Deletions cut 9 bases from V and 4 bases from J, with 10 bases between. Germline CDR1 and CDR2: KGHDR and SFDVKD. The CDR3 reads CATGGHPDTQYF. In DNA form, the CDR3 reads TGTGCCACCGGGGGACACCCAGATACGCAGTATTTT.